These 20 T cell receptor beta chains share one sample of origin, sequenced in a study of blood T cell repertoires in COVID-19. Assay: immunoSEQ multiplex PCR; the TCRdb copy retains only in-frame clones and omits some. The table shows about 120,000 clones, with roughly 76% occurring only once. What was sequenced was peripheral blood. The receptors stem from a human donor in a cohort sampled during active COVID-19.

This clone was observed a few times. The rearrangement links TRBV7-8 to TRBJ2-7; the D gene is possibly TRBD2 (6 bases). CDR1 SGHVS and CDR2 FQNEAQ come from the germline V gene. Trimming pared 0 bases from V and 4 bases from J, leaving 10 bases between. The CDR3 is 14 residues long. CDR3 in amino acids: CASSLAGGAYEQYF. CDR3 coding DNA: TGTGCCAGCAGCTTAGCGGGCGGGGCTTACGAGCAGTACTTC.

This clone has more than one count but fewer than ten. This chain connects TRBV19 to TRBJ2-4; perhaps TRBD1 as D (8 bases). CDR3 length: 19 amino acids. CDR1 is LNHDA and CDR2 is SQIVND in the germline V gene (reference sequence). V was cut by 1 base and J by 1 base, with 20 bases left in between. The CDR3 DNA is TGTGCCAGTAGTATAGTAGGACAGGGAGGGGAGGGGGCCAAAAACATTCAGTACTTC. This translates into CASSIVGQGGEGAKNIQYF.

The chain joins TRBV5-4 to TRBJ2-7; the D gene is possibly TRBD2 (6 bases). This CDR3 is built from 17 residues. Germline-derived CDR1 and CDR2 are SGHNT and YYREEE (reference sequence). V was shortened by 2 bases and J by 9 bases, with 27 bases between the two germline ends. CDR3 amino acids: CASSLSVLDGGIGVQYF. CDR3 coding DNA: TGTGCCAGCAGCTTAAGCGTTCTGGACGGAGGGATTGGGGTGCAGTACTTC.

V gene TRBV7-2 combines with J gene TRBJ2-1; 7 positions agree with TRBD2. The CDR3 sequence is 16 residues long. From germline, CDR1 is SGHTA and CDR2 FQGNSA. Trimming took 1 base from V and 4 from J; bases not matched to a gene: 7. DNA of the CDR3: TGTGCCAGCAGCTTAGGTACACTAGCGAGTTACAATGAGCAGTTCTTC. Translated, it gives CASSLGTLASYNEQFF.

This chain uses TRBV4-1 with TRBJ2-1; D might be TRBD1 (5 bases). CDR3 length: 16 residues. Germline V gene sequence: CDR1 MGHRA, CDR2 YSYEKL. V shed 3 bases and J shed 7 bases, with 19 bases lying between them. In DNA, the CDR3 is TGCGCCAGCAGCCACCCCGGTCGGTCGAAGGGGAATGAGCAGTTCTTC. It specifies CASSHPGRSKGNEQFF.

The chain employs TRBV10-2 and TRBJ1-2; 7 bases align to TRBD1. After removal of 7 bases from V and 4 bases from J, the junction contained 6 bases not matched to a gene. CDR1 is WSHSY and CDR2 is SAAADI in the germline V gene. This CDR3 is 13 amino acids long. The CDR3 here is CASTAGGGYGYTF. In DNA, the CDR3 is TGCGCCAGCACGGCAGGGGGAGGCTATGGCTACACCTTC.

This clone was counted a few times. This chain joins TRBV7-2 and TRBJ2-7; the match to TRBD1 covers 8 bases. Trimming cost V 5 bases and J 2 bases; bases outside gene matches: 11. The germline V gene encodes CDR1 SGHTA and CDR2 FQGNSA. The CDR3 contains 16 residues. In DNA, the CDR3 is TGTGCCAGCAGCCCCTCATCGGACAGGGTAACCTACGAGCAGTACTTC. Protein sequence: CASSPSSDRVTYEQYF.

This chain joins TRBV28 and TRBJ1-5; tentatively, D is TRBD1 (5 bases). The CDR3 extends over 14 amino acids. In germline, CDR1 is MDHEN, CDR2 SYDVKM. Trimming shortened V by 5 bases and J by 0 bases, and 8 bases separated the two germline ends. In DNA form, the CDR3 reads TGTGCCAGCAGTCCCAGGGATAGCAATCAGCCCCAGCATTTT. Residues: CASSPRDSNQPQHF.

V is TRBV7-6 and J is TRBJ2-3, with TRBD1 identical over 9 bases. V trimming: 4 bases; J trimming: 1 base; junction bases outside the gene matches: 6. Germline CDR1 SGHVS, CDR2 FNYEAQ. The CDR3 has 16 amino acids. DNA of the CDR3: TGTGCCAGCAGCTCCATCGGGGACAGGGGCACAGATACGCAGTATTTT. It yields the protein CASSSIGDRGTDTQYF.

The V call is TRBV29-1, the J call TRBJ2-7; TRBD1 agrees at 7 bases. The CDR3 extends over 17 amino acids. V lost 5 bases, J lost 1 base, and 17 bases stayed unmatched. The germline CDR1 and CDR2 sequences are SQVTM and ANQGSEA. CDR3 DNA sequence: TGCAGCGTTAGAAGACAGGGCACAAAGACCTCTTCCTACGAGCAGTACTTC. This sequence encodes CSVRRQGTKTSSYEQYF.

In nucleotides, the CDR3 is TGTGCCACCCTACCCCTAGCTAACTATGGCTACACCTTC. It specifies CATLPLANYGYTF. This sequence joins TRBV7-2 and TRBJ1-2; D gene ambiguous. Germline-derived CDR1 and CDR2 are SGHTA and FQGNSA. V gave up 10 bases and J gave up 0 bases, with 12 bases separating them. CDR3 length: 13 amino acids. Together with reference TRBV7-2 and TRBJ1-2, the CDR3 gives the full variable domain: GAGVSQSPSNKVTEKGKDVELRCDPISGHTALYWYRQSLGQGLEFLIYFQGNSAPDKSGLPSDRFSAERTGGSVSTLTIQRTQQEDSAVYLCATLPLANYGYTFGSGTRLTVV.

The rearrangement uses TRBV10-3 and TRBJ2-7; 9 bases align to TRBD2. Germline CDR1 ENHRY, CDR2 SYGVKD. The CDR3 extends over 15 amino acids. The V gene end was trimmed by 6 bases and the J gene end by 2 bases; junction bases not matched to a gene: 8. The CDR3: CAIRDPSGNTYEQYF. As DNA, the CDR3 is TGTGCCATCAGGGACCCTAGCGGGAATACCTACGAGCAGTACTTC.

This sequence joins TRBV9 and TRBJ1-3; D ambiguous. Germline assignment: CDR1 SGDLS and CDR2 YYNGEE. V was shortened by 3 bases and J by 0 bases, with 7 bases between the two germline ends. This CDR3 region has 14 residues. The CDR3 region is CASSAVDSGNTIYF. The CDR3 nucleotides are TGTGCCAGCAGCGCGGTTGACTCTGGAAACACCATATATTTT.

CDR3 DNA sequence: TGTGCCAGCAGTTCTACCCCCCGCTACGAGCAGTACTTC. Translation: CASSSTPRYEQYF. The genes are TRBV27 and TRBJ2-7; no clear D. Germline lookup yields CDR1 MNHEY and CDR2 SMNVEV (reference sequence). The CDR3 covers 13 residues. The V end lost 4 bases, the J end lost 3 bases, and 10 bases lay between the germline ends.

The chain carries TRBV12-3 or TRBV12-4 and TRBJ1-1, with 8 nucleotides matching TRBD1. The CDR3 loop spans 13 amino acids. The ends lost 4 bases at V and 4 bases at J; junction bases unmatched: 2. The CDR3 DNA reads TGTGCCAGCAGTTCGGACAGGGCCACTGAAGCTTTCTTT. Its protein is CASSSDRATEAFF.

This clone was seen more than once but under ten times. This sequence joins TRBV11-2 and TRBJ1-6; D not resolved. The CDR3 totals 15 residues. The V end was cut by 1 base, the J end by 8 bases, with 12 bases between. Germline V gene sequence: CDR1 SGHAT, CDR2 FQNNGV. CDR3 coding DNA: TGTGCCAGCAGCTTAGGAGAGGGAATGGATTCACCCCTCCACTTT. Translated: CASSLGEGMDSPLHF. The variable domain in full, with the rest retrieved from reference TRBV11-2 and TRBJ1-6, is EAGVAQSPRYKIIEKRQSVAFWCNPISGHATLYWYQQILGQGPKLLIQFQNNGVVDDSQLPKDRFSAERLKGVDSTLKIQPAKLEDSAVYLCASSLGEGMDSPLHFGNGTRLTVT.

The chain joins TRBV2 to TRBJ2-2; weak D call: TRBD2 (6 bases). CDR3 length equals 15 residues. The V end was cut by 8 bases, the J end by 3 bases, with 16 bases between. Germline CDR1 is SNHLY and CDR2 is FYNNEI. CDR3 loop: CASGDGSGHTGELFF. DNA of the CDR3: TGTGCCAGCGGGGACGGGAGCGGGCACACCGGGGAGCTGTTTTTT.

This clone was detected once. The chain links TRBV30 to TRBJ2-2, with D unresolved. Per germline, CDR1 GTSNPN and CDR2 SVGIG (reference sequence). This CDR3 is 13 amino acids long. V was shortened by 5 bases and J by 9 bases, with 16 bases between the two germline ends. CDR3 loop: CAWSGTSRRELFF. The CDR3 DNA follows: TGTGCCTGGTCGGGTACTTCGCGTCGGGAGCTGTTTTTT.

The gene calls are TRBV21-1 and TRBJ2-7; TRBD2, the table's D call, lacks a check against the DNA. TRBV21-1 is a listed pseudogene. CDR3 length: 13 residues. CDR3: CASNRDFPYEQYF. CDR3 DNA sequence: TGTGCCAGCAATCGGGACTTCCCCTACGAGCAGTACTTC.

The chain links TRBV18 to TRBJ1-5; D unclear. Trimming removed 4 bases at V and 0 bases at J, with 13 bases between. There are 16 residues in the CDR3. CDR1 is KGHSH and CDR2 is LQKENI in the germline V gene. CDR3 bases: TGTGCCAGCTCACAGGCCTCAGCGGCTAGCAATCAGCCCCAGCATTTT. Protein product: CASSQASAASNQPQHF. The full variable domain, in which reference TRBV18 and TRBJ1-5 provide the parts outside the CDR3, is NAGVMQNPRHLVRRRGQEARLRCSPMKGHSHVYWYRQLPEEGLKFMVYLQKENIIDESGMPKERFSAEFPKEGPSILRIQQVVRGDSAAYFCASSQASAASNQPQHFGDGTRLSIL.